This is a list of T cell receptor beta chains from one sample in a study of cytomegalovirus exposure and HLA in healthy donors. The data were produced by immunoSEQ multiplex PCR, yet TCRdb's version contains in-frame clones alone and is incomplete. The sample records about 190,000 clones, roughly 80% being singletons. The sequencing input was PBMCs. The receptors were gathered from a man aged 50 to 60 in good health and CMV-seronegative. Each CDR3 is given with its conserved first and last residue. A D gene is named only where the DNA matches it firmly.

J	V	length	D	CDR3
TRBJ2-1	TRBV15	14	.	CATSSGAEYNEQFF
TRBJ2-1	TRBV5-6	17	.	CASSLARAGLRGNEQFF
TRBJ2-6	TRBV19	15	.	CASSIELSGANVLTF
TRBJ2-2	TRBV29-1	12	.	CSVGGDTGELFF
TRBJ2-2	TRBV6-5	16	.	CASSYPKGENTGELFF
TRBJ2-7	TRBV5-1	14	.	CASRQGNVGYEQYF
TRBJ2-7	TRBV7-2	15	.	CASSLLGGFIPEQYF
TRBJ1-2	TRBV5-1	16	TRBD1	CASSPDNRGLNYGYTF
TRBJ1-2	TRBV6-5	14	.	CASSPGLLQDGYTF
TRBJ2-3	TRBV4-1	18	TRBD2	CASSPWASGGLGSDTQYF
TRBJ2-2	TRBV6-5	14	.	CASSLQRVIGELFF
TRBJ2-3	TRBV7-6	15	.	CASSNGVAFTDTQYF
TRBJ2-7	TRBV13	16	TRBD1	CASSLDGTGVGHEQYF
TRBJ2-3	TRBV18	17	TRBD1	CASSPRDRGTSTDTQYF
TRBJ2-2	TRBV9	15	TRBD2	CASSVGGGASGELFF
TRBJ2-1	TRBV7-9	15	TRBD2	CASSLGLAYYNEQFF
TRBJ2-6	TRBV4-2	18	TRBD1	CASSPGQGASSGANVLTF
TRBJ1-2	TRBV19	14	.	CASRPRDPGYGYTF
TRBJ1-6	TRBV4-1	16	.	CASSPQAGTLNSPLHF
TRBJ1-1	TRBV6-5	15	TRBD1	CASSYVRGLGTEAFF
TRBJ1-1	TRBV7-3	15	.	CASSLRGGRGTEAFF
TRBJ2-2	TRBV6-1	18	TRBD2	CASSERTSGGARTGELFF